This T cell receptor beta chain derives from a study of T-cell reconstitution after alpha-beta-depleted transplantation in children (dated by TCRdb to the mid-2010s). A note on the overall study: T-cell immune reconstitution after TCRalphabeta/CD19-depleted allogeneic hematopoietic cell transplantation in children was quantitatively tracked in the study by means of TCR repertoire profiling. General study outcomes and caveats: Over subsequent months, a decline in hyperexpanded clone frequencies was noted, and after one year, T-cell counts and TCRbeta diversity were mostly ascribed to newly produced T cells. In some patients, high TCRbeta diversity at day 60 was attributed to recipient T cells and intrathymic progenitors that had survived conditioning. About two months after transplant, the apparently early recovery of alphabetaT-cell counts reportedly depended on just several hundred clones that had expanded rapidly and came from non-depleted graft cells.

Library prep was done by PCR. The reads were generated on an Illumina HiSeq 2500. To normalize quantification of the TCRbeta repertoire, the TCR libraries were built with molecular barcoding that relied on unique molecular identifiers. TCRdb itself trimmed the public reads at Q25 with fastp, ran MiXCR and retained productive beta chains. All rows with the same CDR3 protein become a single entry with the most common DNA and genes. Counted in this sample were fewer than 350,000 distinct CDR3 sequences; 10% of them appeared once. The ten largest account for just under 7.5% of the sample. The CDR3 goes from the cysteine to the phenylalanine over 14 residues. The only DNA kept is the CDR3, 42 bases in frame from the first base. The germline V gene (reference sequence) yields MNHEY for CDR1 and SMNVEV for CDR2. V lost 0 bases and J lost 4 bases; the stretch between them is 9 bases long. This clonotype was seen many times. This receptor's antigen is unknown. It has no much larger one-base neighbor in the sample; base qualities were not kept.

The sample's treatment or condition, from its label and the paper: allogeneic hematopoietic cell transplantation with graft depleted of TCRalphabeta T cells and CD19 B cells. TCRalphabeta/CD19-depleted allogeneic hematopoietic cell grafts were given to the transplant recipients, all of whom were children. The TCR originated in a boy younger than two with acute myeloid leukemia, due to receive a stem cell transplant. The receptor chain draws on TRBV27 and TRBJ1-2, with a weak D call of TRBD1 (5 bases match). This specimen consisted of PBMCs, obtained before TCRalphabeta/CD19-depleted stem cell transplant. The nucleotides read TGTGCCAGCAGTTTATCAAGGGGCCCCTATGGCTACACCTTC. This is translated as CASSLSRGPYGYTF.